These 7 T cell receptor beta chains share one sample of origin, sequenced in a study of CD8+ T cells in alopecia areata. As the sequencing template, cDNA was produced by extracting RNA and reverse transcribing it. The table came from immunoSEQ multiplex PCR; TCRdb's copy has only in-frame clones and leaves some out. This table holds about 200,000 clones, roughly two fifths found once. Treatment reported: oral pan-JAK inhibitor, 5-10 mg twice daily. The sequencing here drew on CD4+ T cells sorted from blood, taken at approximately week 30, from a patient treated with tofacitinib. Receptors were obtained from a human donor with alopecia areata.

The chain links TRBV29-1 to TRBJ1-5; D uncertain. The CDR3 is 14 residues long. Germline assignment: CDR1 SQVTM and CDR2 ANQGSEA. V lost 4 bases and J 0 bases, leaving 10 bases between the germline ends. CDR3 DNA sequence: TGCAGCGTTGCTGACAATCGTAGCAATCAGCCCCAGCATTTT. Translation: CSVADNRSNQPQHF.

This clone was recorded only once. The chain recombines TRBV29-1 with TRBJ1-2; D uncertain. The CDR3 sequence is 14 residues long. Germline V gene lookup returns CDR1 SQVTM and CDR2 ANQGSEA. V was clipped by 4 bases and J by 5 bases, with 17 bases between them. CDR3 in amino acids: CSVVSGERRYGYTF. CDR3 DNA sequence: TGCAGCGTTGTTAGTGGGGAGAGGAGGTATGGCTACACCTTC.

This clone was recorded a few times. The chain couples TRBV10-3 to TRBJ2-1; TRBD2 agrees at 11 bases. Germline CDR1 reads ENHRY; CDR2 reads SYGVKD. The CDR3 loop spans 16 amino acids. Trimming at V came to 7 bases and at J to 9 bases, leaving 14 bases not matched to a gene. The CDR3, as DNA: TGTGCCATCAAAGTTAACCCTAGCGGGGGGTTCGGTGAGCAGTTCTTC. Protein: CAIKVNPSGGFGEQFF.

Comments on this clone: A much larger clone sits a single nucleotide away, making a read error possible. V gene TRBV4-2 combines with J gene TRBJ2-1, with D possibly being TRBD1 (5 bases). The CDR3 runs 14 residues. Germline V gene lookup returns CDR1 LGHNA and CDR2 YNFKEQ. The V and J ends lost 2 bases and 2 bases respectively, with 7 bases between them. This CDR3 is CASSQPGTYNEQFF. The CDR3 nucleotides are TGTGCCAGCAGCCAACCAGGGACCTACAATGAGCAGTTCTTC.

This clone was recorded a few times. The V and J genes are TRBV5-1 and TRBJ2-2; 8 bases map to TRBD2. This CDR3 comprises 16 residues. Per germline, CDR1 SGHRS and CDR2 YFSETQ. V was clipped by 4 bases and J by 0 bases; unmatched bases: 5. The CDR3 region is CASSPTSGSNTGELFF. DNA of the CDR3: TGCGCCAGCAGCCCAACTAGCGGATCGAACACCGGGGAGCTGTTTTTT.

About this clone itself: Compared with germline, one end of the junction differs, possibly owing to a read error. The V call is TRBV7-7, the J call TRBJ2-3; 10 bases map to TRBD2. Per germline, CDR1 SSHAT and CDR2 FNYEAQ (reference sequence). The CDR3 has 15 amino acids. CDR3 amino acids: CASSLTSGIADTQYF. The DNA for the CDR3 is TGTGCTAGCAGCCTTACTAGCGGGATAGCAGATACGCAGTATTTT.

This chain links TRBV5-1 with TRBJ2-3, with D perhaps being TRBD1 or TRBD2 (5 bases each). Trimming took 5 bases from V and 7 from J, leaving 20 bases between them. Per the germline V gene, CDR1 is SGHRS and CDR2 is YFSETQ. The CDR3 sequence is 15 residues long. The CDR3 here is CASSPLPGAVNTQYF. The CDR3 region has the DNA TGCGCCAGCAGTCCTCTCCCCGGGGCGGTTAATACGCAGTATTTT.